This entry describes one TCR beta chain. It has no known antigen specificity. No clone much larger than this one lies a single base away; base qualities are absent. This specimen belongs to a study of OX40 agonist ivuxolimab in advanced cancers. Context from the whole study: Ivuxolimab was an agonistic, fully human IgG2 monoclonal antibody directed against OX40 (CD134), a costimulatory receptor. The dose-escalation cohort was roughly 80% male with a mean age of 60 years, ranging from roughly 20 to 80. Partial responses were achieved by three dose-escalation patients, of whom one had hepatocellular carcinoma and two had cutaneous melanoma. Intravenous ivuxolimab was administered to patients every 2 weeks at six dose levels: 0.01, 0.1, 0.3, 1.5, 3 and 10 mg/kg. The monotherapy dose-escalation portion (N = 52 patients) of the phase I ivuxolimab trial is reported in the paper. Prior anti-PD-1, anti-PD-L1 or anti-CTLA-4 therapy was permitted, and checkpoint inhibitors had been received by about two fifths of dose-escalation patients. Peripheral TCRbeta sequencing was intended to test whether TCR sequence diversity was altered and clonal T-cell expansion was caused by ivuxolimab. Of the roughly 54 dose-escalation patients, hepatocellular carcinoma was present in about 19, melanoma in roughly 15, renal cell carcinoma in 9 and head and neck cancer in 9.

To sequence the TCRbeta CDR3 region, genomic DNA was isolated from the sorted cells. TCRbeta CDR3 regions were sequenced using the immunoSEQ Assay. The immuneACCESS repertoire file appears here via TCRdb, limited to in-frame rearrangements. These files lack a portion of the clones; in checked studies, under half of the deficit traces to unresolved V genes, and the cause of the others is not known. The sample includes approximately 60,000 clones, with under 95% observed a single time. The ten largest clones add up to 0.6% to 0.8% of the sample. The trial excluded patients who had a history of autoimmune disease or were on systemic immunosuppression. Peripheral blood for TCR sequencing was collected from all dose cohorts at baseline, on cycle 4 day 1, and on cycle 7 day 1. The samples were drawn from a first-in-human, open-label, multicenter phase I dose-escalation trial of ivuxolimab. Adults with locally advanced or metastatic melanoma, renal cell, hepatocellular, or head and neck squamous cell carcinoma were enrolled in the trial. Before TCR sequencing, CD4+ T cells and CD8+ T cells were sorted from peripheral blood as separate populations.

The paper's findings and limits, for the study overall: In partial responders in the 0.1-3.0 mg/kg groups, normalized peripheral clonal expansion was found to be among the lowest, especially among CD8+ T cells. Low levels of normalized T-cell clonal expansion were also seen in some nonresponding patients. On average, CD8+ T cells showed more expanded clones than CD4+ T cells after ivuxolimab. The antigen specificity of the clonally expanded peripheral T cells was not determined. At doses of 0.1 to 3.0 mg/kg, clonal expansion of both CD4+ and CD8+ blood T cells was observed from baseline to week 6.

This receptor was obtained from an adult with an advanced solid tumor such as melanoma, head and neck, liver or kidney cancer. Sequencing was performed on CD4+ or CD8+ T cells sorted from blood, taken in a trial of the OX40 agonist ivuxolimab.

The DNA is TGTGCCACGGGGGAGGTGAATGAGCAGTTCTTC. It specifies CATGEVNEQFF. This chain is built from TRBV10-3 and TRBJ2-1; the D gene is perhaps TRBD2, on 6 matching bases. Taken from the germline V gene, the CDR1 and CDR2 loops are ENHRY and SYGVKD. V loses 10 bases of germline sequence and J loses 7 bases, and the interval between the two ends is 11 bases. The CDR3 spans 11 residues, from the cysteine through the phenylalanine. Only CDR3 DNA is held: 33 bases, read in frame from base 1.